The 8 T cell receptor beta chains listed next were all sequenced from one sample in a study of OX40 agonist ivuxolimab in advanced cancers. Sequencing used immunoSEQ multiplex PCR; TCRdb keeps in-frame clones, though not all of them. The table lists roughly 60,000 clones, about 82% of them singletons. The sample here was CD4+ or CD8+ T cells sorted from blood, taken in a trial of the OX40 agonist ivuxolimab. All receptors derive from an adult with an advanced solid tumor such as melanoma, head and neck, liver or kidney cancer.

V and J are TRBV30 and TRBJ2-7; D is perhaps TRBD1 (6 bases). With 2 bases removed from V and 5 bases from J, the gap between germline ends came to 10 bases. Germline loops: CDR1 GTSNPN, CDR2 SVGIG (reference sequence). CDR3 length equals 12 residues. Written as DNA, the CDR3 is TGTGCCTGGAGTCCACAGGGTAACGAGCAGTACTTC. Its protein is CAWSPQGNEQYF.

This chain joins TRBV5-1 and TRBJ2-1; D tentatively reads TRBD1 or TRBD2 (5 bases each). V gave up 4 bases and J gave up 9 bases, with 20 bases separating them. The CDR3 consists of 15 residues. Germline V gene lookup returns CDR1 SGHRS and CDR2 YFSETQ. For the CDR3, the DNA is TGCGCCAGCAGCCTCGGGACGGCCTTCCTCAGTGAGCAGTTCTTC. It encodes CASSLGTAFLSEQFF.

The chain employs TRBV6-5 and TRBJ2-2; D is possibly TRBD1 (5 bases). The CDR3 totals 16 residues. Trimming stripped 0 bases from V and 3 bases from J, with 11 bases between. Germline values: CDR1 MNHEY, CDR2 SVGAGI. The CDR3 here is CASSYSLGLDTGELFF. The CDR3 coding sequence is TGTGCCAGCAGTTACTCGTTGGGGCTGGACACCGGGGAGCTGTTTTTT.

The V gene is TRBV7-9, the J gene TRBJ1-2; D is unresolved. This CDR3 comprises 13 residues. Germline CDR1 reads SEHNR; CDR2 reads FQNEAQ (reference sequence). V dropped 5 bases and J dropped 4 bases, with 11 bases sitting between them. The CDR3 loop is CASSPDTPYGYTF. DNA of the CDR3: TGTGCCAGCAGCCCCGACACTCCCTATGGCTACACCTTC.

The V call is TRBV19, the J call TRBJ1-1; 8 bases are shared with TRBD1. Per germline, CDR1 LNHDA and CDR2 SQIVND (reference sequence). This CDR3 has 14 residues. V was clipped by 7 bases and J by 11 bases; unmatched bases: 15. In nucleotides, the CDR3 is TGTGCCAGTATCGACAGGGGCCTCCGGAATTTCGCTTTCTTT. Protein product: CASIDRGLRNFAFF.

The CDR3 reads CASRTSDRVTDTQYF. The CDR3 DNA reads TGTGCCAGCAGGACTAGCGACCGGGTCACAGATACGCAGTATTTT. The chain uses TRBV28 and TRBJ2-3; 8 bases fit TRBD2. The CDR3 has 15 residues. J was trimmed by 2 bases and V by 6 bases; bases with no gene match: 7. Germline V gives CDR1 MDHEN, CDR2 SYDVKM.

The J gene is TRBJ1-2, the V gene TRBV11-2; possibly TRBD1 for D (6 bases). CDR3 length: 13 residues. Germline values: CDR1 SGHAT, CDR2 FQNNGV. The V end lost 0 bases, the J end lost 6 bases, and 8 bases lay between the germline ends. CDR3 amino acids: CASSLEGANGYTF. The CDR3 DNA is TGTGCCAGCAGCTTAGAGGGGGCGAATGGCTACACCTTC. Combining the CDR3 with reference TRBV11-2 and TRBJ1-2 gives the whole variable domain EAGVAQSPRYKIIEKRQSVAFWCNPISGHATLYWYQQILGQGPKLLIQFQNNGVVDDSQLPKDRFSAERLKGVDSTLKIQPAKLEDSAVYLCASSLEGANGYTFGSGTRLTVV.

The CDR3 loop reads CASSPRTGSDEKLFF. CDR3 bases: TGTGCCAGCAGCCCTCGGACAGGGAGTGATGAAAAACTGTTTTTT. The chain is built from TRBV9 and TRBJ1-4, with TRBD1 matching over 8 bases. Germline CDR1 SGDLS, CDR2 YYNGEE. V trimming: 4 bases; J trimming: 6 bases; junction bases outside the gene matches: 8. The length of the CDR3 is 15 residues.